This T cell receptor beta chain was sequenced in a study of T cells in Graves' hyperthyroidism and ophthalmopathy. The overall study: Before any treatment, at initial diagnosis, peripheral blood was collected.

Findings and limits, study-wide: Most expanded thyroid clonotypes above 0.001 also appeared in blood.

V lost 6 bases and J 3 bases, leaving 17 bases between the germline ends. The CDR3 extends over 15 amino acids. Germline V gene data show CDR1 as MDHEN and CDR2 as SYDVKM. A note on this clonotype: No antigen is known for it.

Diagnosis relied on clinical symptoms, serum thyroxine and TRAb, thyroid ultrasound and orbital computed tomography. Amplification targeted TCR beta CDR3 regions from RNA transcripts. HTBI primers were the set used in a first-round RT-PCR of the TCR CDR3. TCRdb passed the multiplex PCR reads through MiXCR, listing each CDR3 protein once. In the table there are a few hundred thousand distinct CDR3 sequences, approximately 14% of which are singletons. The sequence was obtained from a woman aged 25 to 39 with Graves' hyperthyroidism that later progressed to Graves' ophthalmopathy. The chain employs TRBV28 and TRBJ1-1; D not resolved. Sequenced: blood. The CDR3 bases are TGTGCCAGCAGACAATCCTGGGGTATGGACACTGAAGCTTTCTTT. This gives the protein CASRQSWGMDTEAFF.